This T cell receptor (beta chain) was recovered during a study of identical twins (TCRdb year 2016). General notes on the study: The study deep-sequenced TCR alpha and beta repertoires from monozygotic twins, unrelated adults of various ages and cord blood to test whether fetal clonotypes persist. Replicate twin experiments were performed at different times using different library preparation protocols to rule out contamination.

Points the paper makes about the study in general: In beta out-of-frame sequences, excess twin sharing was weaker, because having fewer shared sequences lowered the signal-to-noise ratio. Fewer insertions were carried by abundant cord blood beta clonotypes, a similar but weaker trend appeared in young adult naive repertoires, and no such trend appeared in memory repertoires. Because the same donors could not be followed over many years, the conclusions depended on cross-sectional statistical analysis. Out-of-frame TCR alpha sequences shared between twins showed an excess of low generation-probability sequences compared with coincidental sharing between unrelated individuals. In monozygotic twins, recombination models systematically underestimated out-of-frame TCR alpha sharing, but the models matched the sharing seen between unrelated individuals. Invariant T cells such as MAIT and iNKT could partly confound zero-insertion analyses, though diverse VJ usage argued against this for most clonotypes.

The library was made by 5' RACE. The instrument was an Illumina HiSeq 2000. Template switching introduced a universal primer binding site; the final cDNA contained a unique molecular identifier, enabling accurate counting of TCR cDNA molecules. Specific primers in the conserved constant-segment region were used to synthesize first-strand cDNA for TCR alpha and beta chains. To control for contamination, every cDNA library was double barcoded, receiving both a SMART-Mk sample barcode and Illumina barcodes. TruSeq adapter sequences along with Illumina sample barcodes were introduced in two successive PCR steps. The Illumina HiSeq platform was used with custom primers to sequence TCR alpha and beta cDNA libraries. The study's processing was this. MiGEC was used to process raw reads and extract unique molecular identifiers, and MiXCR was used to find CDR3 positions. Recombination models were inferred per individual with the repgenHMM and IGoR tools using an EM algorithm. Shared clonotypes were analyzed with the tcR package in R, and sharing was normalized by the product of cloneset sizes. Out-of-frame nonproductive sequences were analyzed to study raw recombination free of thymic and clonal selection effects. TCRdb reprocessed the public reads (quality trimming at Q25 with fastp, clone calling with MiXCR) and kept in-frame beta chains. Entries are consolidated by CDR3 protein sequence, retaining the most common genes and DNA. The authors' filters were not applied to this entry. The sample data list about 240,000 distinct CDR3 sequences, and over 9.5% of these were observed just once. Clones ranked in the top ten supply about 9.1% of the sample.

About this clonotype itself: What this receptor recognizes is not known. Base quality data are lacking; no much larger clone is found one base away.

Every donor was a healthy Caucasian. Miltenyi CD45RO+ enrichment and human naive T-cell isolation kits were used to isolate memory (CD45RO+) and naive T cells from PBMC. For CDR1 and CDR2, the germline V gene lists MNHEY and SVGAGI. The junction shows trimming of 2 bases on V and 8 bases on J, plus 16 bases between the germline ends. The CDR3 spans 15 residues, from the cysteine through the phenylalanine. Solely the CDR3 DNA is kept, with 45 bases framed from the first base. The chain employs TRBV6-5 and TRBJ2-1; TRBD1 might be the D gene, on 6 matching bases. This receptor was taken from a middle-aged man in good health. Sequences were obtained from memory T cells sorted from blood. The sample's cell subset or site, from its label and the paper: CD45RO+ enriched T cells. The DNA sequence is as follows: TGTGCCAGCAGTTACCAACTGGGGGCAGCCCATGAGCAGTTCTTC. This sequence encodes CASSYQLGAAHEQFF.